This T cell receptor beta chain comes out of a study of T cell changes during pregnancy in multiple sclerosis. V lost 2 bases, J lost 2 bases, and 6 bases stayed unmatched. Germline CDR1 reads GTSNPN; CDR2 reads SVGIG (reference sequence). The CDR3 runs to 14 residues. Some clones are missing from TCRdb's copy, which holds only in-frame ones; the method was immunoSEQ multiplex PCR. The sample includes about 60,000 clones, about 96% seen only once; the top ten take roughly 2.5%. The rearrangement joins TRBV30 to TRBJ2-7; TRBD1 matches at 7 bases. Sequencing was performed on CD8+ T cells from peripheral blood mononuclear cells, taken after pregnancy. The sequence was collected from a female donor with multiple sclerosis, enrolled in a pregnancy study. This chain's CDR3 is CAWSLGTATYEQYF. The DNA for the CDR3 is TGTGCCTGGAGTTTGGGGACAGCGACCTACGAGCAGTACTTC.